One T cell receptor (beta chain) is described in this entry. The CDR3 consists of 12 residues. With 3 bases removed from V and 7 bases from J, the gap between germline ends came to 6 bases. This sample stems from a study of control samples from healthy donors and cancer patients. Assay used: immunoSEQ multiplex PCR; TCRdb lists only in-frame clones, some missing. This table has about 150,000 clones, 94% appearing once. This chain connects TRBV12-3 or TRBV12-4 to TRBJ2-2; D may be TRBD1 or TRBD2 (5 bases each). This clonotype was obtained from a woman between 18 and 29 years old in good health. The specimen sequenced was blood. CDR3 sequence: CASSFGGGELFF. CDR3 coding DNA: TGTGCCAGCAGTTTTGGGGGCGGGGAGCTGTTTTTT.